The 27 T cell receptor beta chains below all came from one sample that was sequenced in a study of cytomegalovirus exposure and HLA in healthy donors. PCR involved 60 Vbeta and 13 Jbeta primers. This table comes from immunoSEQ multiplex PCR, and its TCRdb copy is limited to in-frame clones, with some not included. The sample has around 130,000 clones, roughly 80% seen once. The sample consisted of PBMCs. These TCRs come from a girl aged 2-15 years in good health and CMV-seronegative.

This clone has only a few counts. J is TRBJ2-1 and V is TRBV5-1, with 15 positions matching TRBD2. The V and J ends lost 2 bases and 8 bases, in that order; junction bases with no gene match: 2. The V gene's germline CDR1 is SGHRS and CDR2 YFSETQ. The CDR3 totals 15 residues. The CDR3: CASSLWTSGRDEQFF. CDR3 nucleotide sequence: TGCGCCAGCAGCTTATGGACTAGCGGGAGGGATGAGCAGTTCTTC.

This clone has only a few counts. CDR3 loop: CAWANPLGQGGQPQHF. DNA of the CDR3: TGTGCCTGGGCAAACCCCCTGGGACAGGGCGGTCAGCCCCAGCATTTT. The rearrangement joins TRBV30 to TRBJ1-5, with TRBD1 identical over 9 bases. CDR3 length: 16 residues. Germline V gives CDR1 GTSNPN, CDR2 SVGIG (reference sequence). The junction had 14 bases not matched to a gene; V was cut back by 5 bases and J by 6 bases.

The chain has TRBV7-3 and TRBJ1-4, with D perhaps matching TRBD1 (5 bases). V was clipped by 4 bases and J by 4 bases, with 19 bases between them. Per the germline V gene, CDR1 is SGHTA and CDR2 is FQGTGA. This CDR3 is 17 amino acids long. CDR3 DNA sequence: TGTGCCAGCAGCTCTCCCCCCCGACAGCACTATAATGAAAAACTGTTTTTT. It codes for CASSSPPRQHYNEKLFF.

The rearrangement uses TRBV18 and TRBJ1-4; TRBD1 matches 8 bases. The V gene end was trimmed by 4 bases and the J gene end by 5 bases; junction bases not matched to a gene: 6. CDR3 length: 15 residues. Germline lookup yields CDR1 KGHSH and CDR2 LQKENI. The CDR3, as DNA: TGTGCCAGCTCACGTCGACAGGGGAGAAATGAAAAACTGTTTTTT. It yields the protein CASSRRQGRNEKLFF.

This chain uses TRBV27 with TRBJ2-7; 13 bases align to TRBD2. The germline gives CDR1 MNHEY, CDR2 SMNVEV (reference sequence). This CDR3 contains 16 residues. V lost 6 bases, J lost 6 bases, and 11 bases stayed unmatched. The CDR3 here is CASSAQLGTSGIEQYF. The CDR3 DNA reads TGTGCCAGCAGCGCCCAACTCGGGACTAGCGGGATCGAGCAGTACTTC.

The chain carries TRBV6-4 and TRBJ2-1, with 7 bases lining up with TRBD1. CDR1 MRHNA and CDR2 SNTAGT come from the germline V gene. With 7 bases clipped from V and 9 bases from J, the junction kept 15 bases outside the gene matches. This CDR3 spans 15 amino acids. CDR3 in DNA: TGTGCCAGCACTAACAGGGGCGACTCGGGCGGTGAGCAGTTCTTC. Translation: CASTNRGDSGGEQFF.

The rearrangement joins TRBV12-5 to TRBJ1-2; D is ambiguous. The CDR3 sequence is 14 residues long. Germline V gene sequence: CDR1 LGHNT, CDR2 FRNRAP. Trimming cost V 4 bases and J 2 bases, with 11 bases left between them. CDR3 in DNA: TGTGCTAGTGGTTGGTCGACTGCGAACTATGGCTACACCTTC. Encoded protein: CASGWSTANYGYTF.

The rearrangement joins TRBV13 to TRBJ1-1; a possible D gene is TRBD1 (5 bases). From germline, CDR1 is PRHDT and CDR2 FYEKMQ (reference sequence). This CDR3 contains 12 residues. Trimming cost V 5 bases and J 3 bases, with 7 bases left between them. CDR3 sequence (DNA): TGTGCCAGCAGCCAGGGCTACACTGAAGCTTTCTTT. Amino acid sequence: CASSQGYTEAFF.

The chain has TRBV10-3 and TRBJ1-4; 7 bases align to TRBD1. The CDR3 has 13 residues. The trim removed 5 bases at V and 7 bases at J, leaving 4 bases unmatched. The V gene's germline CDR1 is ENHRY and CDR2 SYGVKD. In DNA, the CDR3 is TGTGCCATCAGTTCAGGGGGTTTTGAAAAACTGTTTTTT. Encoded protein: CAISSGGFEKLFF.

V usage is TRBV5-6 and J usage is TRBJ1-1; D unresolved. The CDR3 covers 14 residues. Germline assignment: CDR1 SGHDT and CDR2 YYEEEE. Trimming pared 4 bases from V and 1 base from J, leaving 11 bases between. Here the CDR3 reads CASSPLRQNTEAFF. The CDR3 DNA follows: TGTGCCAGCAGCCCCTTGAGACAGAACACTGAAGCTTTCTTT.

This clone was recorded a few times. CDR3 in amino acids: CAWSWGRTSGSSGEQYF. The CDR3 DNA is TGTGCCTGGAGTTGGGGACGGACTAGCGGGAGTTCTGGGGAGCAGTACTTC. The chain has TRBV30 and TRBJ2-7; 13 bases fit TRBD2. Germline loops: CDR1 GTSNPN, CDR2 SVGIG (reference sequence). The CDR3 covers 17 residues. After removal of 2 bases from V and 7 bases from J, the junction contained 14 bases not matched to a gene.

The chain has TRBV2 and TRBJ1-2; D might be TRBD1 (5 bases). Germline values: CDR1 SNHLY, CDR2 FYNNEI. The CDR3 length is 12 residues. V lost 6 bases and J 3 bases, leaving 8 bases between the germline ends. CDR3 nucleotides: TGTGCCAGCAGGGGGGAGGACTATGGCTACACCTTC. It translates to CASRGEDYGYTF.

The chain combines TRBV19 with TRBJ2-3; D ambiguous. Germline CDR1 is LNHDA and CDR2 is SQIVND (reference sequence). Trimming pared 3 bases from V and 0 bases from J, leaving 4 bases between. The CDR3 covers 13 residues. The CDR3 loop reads CASSIESTDTQYF. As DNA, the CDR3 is TGTGCCAGTAGTATTGAGAGCACAGATACGCAGTATTTT.

CDR3 coding DNA: TGTGCCAGCAGCAGGGGGGGGGAATACAATGAGCAGTTCTTC. Its protein is CASSRGGEYNEQFF. This chain connects TRBV21-1 to TRBJ2-1; TRBD2 was called by the table and not checked on the DNA. TRBV21-1 is a listed pseudogene. The CDR3 covers 14 residues.

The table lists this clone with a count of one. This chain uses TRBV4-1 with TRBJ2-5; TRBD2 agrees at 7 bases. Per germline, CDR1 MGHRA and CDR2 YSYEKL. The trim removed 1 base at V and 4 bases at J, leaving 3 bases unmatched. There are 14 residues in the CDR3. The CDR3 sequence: CASSQAASGETQYF. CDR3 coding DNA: TGCGCCAGCAGCCAAGCGGCTAGCGGAGAGACCCAGTACTTC.

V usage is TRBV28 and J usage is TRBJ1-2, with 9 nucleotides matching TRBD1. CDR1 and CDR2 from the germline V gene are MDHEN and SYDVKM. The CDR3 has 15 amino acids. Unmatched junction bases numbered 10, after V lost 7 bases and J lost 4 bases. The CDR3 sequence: CASKTGGDSFYGYTF. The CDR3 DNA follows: TGTGCCAGCAAAACAGGGGGCGACTCTTTCTATGGCTACACCTTC.

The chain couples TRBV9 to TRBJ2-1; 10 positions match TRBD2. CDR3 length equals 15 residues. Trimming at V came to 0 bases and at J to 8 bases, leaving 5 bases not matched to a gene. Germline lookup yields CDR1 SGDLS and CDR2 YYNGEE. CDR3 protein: CASSVDPSGRDEQFF. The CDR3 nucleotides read TGTGCCAGCAGCGTAGATCCTAGCGGGAGAGATGAGCAGTTCTTC.

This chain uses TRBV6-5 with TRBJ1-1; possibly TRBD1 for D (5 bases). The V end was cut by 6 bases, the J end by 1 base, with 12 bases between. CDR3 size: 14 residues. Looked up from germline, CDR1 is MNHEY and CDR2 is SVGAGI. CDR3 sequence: CASSLRGRNTEAFF. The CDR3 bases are TGTGCCAGCAGCTTAAGGGGAAGGAACACTGAAGCTTTCTTT.

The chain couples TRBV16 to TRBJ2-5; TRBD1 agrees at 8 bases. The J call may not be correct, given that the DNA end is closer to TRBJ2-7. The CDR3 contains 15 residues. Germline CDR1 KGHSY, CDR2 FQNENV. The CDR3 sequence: CASSQSGTGAPEQYF. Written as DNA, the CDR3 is TGTGCCAGCAGCCAATCAGGGACAGGAGCCCCCGAGCAGTACTTC.

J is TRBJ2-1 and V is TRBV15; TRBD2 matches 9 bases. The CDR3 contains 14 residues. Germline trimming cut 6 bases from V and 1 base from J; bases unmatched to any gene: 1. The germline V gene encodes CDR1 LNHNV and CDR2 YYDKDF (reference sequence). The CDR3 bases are TGTGCCACCAGTCTAGCGGGGTCCTACAATGAGCAGTTCTTC. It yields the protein CATSLAGSYNEQFF.

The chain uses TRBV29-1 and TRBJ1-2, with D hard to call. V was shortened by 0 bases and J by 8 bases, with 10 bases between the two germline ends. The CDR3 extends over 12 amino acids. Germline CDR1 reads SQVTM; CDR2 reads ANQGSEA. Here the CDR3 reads CSVEDRAGGYTF. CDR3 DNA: TGCAGCGTTGAAGATCGGGCGGGGGGCTACACCTTC.

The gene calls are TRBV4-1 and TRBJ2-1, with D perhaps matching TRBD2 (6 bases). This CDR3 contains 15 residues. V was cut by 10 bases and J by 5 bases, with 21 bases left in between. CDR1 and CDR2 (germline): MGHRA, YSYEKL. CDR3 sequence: CATKTTLAAHNEQFF. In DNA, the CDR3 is TGCGCCACCAAAACAACGTTAGCGGCACACAATGAGCAGTTCTTC.

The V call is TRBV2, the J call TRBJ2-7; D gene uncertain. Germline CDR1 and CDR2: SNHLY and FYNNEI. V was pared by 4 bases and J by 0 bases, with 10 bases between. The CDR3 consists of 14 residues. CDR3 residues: CASSAQVLSYEQYF. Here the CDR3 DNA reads TGTGCCAGCAGTGCTCAGGTCCTCTCCTACGAGCAGTACTTC.

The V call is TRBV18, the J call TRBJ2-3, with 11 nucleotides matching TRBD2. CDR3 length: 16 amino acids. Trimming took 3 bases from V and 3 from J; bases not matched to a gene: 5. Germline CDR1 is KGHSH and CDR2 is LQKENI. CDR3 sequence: CASSPSRTSGTDTQYF. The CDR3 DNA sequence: TGTGCCAGCTCACCGAGCCGGACTAGCGGGACAGATACGCAGTATTTT.

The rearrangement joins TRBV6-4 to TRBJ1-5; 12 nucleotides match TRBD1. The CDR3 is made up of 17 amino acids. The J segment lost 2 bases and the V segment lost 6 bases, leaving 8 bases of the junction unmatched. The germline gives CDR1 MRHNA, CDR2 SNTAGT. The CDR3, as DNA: TGTGCCAGCAGACGGGGGACAGGGGGCGGCGGCAATCAGCCCCAGCATTTT. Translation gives CASRRGTGGGGNQPQHF.

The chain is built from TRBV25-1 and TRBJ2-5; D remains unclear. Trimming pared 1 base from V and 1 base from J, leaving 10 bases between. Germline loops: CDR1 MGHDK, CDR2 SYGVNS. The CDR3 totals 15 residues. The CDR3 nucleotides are TGTGCCAGCAGTGAATTCGTGAGTTTCCAAGAGACCCAGTACTTC. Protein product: CASSEFVSFQETQYF.

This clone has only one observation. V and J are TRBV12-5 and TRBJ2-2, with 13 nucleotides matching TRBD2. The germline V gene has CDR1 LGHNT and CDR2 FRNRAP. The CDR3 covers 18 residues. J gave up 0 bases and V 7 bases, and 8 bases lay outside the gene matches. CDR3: CASAIRLAGGPNTGELFF. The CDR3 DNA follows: TGTGCTAGTGCTATTCGACTAGCGGGAGGACCGAACACCGGGGAGCTGTTTTTT.